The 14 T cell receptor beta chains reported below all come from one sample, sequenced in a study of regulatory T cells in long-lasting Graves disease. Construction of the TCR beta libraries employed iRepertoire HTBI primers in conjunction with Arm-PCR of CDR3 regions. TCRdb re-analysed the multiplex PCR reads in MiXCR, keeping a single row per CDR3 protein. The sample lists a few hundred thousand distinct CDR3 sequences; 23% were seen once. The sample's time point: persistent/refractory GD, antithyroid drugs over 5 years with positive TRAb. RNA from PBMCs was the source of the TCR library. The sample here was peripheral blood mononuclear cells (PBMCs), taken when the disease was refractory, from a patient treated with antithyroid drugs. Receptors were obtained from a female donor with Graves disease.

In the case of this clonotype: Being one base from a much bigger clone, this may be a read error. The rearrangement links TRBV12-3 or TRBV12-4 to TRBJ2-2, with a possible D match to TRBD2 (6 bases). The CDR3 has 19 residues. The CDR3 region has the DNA TGTGCCAGCAGTTTTCCCGGATTCGGTCACGGCTACGACACCGGGGGGCTGTTTTTT. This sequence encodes CASSFPGFGHGYDTGGLFF.

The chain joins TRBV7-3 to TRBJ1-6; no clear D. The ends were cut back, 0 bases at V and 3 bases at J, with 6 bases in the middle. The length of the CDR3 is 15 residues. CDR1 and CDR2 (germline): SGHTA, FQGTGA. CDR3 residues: CASSLTGNYNSPLHF. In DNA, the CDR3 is TGTGCCAGCAGCTTAACGGGGAACTATAATTCACCCCTCCACTTT.

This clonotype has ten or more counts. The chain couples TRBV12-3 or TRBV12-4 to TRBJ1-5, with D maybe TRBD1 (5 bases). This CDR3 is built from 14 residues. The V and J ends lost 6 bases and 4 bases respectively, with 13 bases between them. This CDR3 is CASSPGRVNQPQHF. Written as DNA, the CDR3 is TGTGCCAGCAGCCCAGGGAGGGTTAATCAGCCCCAGCATTTT.

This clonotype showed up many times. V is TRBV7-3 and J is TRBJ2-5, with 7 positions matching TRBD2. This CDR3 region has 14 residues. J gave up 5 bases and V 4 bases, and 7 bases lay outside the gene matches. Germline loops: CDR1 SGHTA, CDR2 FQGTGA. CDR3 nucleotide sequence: TGTGCCAGCAGCTACACTAGCGCCCGGGAGACCCAGTACTTC. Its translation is CASSYTSARETQYF.

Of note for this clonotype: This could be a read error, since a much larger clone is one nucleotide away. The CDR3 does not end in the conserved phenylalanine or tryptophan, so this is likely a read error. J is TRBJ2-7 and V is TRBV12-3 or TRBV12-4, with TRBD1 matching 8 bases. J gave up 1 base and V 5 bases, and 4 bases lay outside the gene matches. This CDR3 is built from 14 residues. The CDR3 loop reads CASSQTGDSYEQYS. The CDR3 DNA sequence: TGTGCCAGCAGTCAGACAGGGGATTCCTACGAGCAGTACTCC.

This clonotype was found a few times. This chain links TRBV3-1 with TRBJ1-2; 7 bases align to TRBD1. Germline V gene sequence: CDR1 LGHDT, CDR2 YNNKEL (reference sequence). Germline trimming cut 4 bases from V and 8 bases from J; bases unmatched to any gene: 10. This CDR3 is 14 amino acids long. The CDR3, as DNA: TGTGCCAGCAGCCTTGGGACAGCCTGGTCCGGCTACACCTTC. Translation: CASSLGTAWSGYTF.

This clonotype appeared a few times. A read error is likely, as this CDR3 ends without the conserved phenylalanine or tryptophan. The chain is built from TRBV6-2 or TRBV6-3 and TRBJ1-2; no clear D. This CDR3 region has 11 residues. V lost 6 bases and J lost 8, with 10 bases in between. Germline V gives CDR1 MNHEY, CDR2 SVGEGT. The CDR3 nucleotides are TGTGCCAGCAGCTTATCACGGGGCTACACCCTC. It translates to CASSLSRGYTL.

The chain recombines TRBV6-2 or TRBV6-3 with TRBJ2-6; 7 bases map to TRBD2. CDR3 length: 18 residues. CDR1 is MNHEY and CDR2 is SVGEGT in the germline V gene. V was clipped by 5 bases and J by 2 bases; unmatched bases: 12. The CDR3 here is CASSAARVSGTGANVLTF. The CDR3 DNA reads TGTGCCAGCAGTGCCGCTAGGGTCAGCGGGACTGGGGCCAACGTCCTGACTTTC.

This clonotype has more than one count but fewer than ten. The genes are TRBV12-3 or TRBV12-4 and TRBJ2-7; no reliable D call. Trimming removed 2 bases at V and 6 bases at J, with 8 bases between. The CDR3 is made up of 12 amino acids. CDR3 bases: TGTGCCAGCAGTTTAAGGCGTGGCGAGCAGTACTTC. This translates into CASSLRRGEQYF.

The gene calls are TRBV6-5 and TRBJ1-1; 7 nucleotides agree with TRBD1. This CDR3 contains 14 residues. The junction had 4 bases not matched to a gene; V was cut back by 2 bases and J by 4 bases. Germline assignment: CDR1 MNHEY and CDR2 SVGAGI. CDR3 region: CASSYGTAFTEAFF. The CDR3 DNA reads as TGTGCCAGCAGTTACGGGACAGCCTTCACTGAAGCTTTCTTT.

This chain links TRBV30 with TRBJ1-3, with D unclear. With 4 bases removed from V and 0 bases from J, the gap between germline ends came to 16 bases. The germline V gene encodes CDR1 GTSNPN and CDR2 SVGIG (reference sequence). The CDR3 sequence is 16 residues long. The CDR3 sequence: CAWTGLASLSGNTIYF. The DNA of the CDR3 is TGTGCCTGGACCGGACTGGCTTCCCTCTCTGGAAACACCATATATTTT.

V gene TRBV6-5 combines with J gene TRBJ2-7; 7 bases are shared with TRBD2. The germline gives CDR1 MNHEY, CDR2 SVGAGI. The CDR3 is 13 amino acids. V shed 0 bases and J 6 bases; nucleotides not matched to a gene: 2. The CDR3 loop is CASSYSTGGEQYF. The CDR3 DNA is TGTGCCAGCAGTTACTCGACGGGGGGCGAGCAGTACTTC.

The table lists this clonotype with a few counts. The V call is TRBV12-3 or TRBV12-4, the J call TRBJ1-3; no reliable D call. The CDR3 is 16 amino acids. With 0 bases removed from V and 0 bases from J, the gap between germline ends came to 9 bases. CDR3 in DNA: TGTGCCAGCAGTTTAGCGGTTGGCCACTCTGGAAACACCATATATTTT. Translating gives CASSLAVGHSGNTIYF.

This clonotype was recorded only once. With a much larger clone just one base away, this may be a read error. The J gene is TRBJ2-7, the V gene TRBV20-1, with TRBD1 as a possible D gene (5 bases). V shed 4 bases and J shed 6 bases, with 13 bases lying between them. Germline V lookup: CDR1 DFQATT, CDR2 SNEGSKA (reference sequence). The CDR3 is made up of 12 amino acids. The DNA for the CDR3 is TGCAGTGCTACTCCCGACAGCTGCGAGCAGTACTTC. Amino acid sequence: CSATPDSCEQYF.